This note documents a single T cell receptor (beta chain) sequence. What it recognizes is unknown. The CDR3 runs 15 residues. The germline V gene encodes CDR1 SGHRS and CDR2 YFSETQ. The cDNA for TCR beta came from 5'RACE template switching with UMIs. No DNA is given; TCRdb re-called the 5' RACE reads and lists each CDR3 protein once. The listing contains approximately 550,000 distinct CDR3 sequences. The sample belongs to a study of T cells expressing NK-cell markers. Study details: Sorted CD3+CD56+NKG2C+, CD3+CD56+NKG2C- and CD3+CD56-NKG2C+ T-cell subsets were beta-chain profiled. Study-level findings and limits: In several donors, dominant clonotypes made up roughly 28.3-65% of CD3+CD56-NKG2C+ cells.

This rearrangement joins TRBV5-1 to TRBJ2-1; the D gene TCRdb calls, TRBD2, cannot be checked with no DNA. The sequence was obtained from a man younger than 35 in good health. The sample was blood T cells: a sorted CD56 or NKG2C T cell subset, CD4+ or CD8+ T cells, or bulk PBMC T cells (not recorded which). The CDR3 reads CASSPGLAGVDEQFF.